The clone carrying this T cell receptor beta chain was counted at least ten times. Reverse transcription used 450 to 650 ng RNA and constant-region primers for alpha and beta. Alpha and beta chain libraries were made separately by chain-specific third strand synthesis with multiplexing indices. In TCRdb, the 5' RACE reads were re-called with MiXCR into one record per CDR3 protein. Among approximately 10,000 distinct CDR3 sequences listed, over 5% were seen once. CDR3 length: 14 amino acids. Between the trimmed V and J ends, which lost 4 bases and 5 bases, there was a span of 15 bases. The data derive from a study of HIV-infected patients and healthy controls. Follow-up blood was drawn about 14 weeks, roughly three months, after antiretroviral therapy began. All unsorted peripheral T cells were captured because whole blood was used without fractionation.

V usage is TRBV12-3 or TRBV12-4 and J usage is TRBJ2-7, with D perhaps matching TRBD2 (6 bases). This TCR derives from an adult with HIV infection. The donor label of this sample is uncertain. This specimen was blood, taken during antiretroviral therapy. In DNA, the CDR3 is TGTGCCAGCAGTTCACGGGAGAGGTCTAACGAGCAGTACTTC. It encodes CASSSRERSNEQYF.